This TCR beta chain was sequenced during a study of T cell responses to AZD1222 COVID-19 vaccine. Regarding the study as a whole: Females made up more of the donors, who were largely white British, and clonal diversity may have come out too low. Among spike-specific TCRs, nearly half reportedly target unmutated variant regions. With dominance at 160-218 and 743-854, vaccine-associated CD4 TCRs spanned spike.

As for this clone: The antigen is undetermined.

Assay: immunoSEQ multiplex PCR; the TCRdb copy retains only in-frame clones and omits some. Of 95,000 to 150,000 clones in the sample, 85% to 95% were seen once. The V gene lost 2 bases and the J gene lost 2 bases, with 10 bases spanning the gap. Germline V lookup: CDR1 SEHNR, CDR2 FQNEAQ (reference sequence). The length of the CDR3 is 15 residues. Sample: peripheral blood, taken on day 0 of AZD1222 vaccination. V and J are TRBV7-9 and TRBJ2-1, with a weak D call TRBD1 (6 bases). This receptor was taken from an adult in good health. The CDR3 is CASSLRGSTYNEQFF. The CDR3 nucleotides read TGTGCCAGCAGCTTAAGGGGGAGTACCTACAATGAGCAGTTCTTC.